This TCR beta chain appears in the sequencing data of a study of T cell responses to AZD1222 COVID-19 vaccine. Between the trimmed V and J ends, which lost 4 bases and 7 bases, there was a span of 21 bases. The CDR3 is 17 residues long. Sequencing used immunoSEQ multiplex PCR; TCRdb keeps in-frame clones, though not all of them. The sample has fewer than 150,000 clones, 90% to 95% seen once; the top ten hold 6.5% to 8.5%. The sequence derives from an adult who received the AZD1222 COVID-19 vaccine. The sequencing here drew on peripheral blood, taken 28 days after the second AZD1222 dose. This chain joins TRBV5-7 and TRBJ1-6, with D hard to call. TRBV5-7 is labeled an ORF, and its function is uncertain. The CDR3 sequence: CASSLGLGRAYNSPLHF. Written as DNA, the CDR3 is TGTGCCAGCAGCCTCGGCCTGGGTAGGGCGTACAATTCACCCCTCCACTTT.